This section outlines one T cell receptor (beta chain) sequence together with its context. This clone was detected once. Its antigen remains undetermined. Base qualities are not provided; no much larger clone lies one nucleotide away. TCRbeta CDR3 regions were amplified from genomic DNA by means of the immunoSEQ Assay, a bias-controlled multiplex PCR. The original pipeline was this. The number of nucleated cells in each sample was estimated by amplification of reference gene primers within the assay. To quantify the absolute abundance of each unique TCRbeta CDR3 rearrangement, sequence reads were collapsed and filtered. For each sample, productive Simpson clonality was calculated by taking the square root of Simpson's diversity index across productive rearrangements. Imported from immuneACCESS, the table was reduced by TCRdb to in-frame sequences with V and J called. These copies leave out some clones; in studies compared against another copy, an unresolved V gene accounts for under half, and the cause of the remainder is not known. Clone size and the V and J calls come from that table; the DNA yielded D and trimming. For this sample the table gives roughly 36,000 clones, of which approximately 89% were detected only once. Around 4% of the sample is held by the ten biggest clonotypes.

The source of the sample is a study of blood T cell repertoires in COVID-19 (dated by TCRdb to between 2020 and 2021). For the study in its entirety: Collaborator samples came from the United States, Italy and Spain and covered acute and convalescent phases of COVID-19. The material from the prospective study consisted of cDNA or gDNA derived from T cells, B-cell-depleted T cells, or PBMCs. Subjects who had been exposed to COVID-19, were actively infected with it, or had recovered from it provided the deeply sampled blood TCRbeta repertoires that made up the dataset. The repertoires were released in a freely available public database meant as a resource for research on the immune response to SARS-CoV-2. The samples were drawn from the first 160 participants of the ongoing ImmuneRACE study and from roughly 1,300 subjects provided by 6 global collaborators. The sample metadata nearly always contained a de-identified subject ID, COVID-19 status, age in years and sex. Where HLA class I and class II types were available, the types were taken from metadata supplied by the sample provider, not from assay-based typing.

Each collaborating institution followed its own protocols to collect whole blood in K2EDTA tubes. Collaborator samples were shipped for TCRbeta analysis as frozen whole blood, isolated PBMCs, or DNA extracted from either sample type. Findings and caveats that apply to the study as a whole: Clinical and demographic metadata were provided uncurated, with the amount varying by source and participant.

A distance of 13 bases separates the germline ends of V and J, which lose 3 bases and 1 base respectively. From a lookup of the germline V gene (reference sequence), CDR1 and CDR2 are GTSNPN and SVGIG. From the cysteine through the phenylalanine, the CDR3 covers 14 amino acids. Solely the CDR3 DNA is kept, with 42 bases framed from the first base. Sequences were obtained from peripheral blood. The origin of this receptor is a man between 60 and 70 years old with acute or convalescent COVID-19. The rearranged chain carries TRBV30 and TRBJ2-7; possibly the D gene is TRBD1, per 6 matching bases. The CDR3 in this case is CAWSLTGPSYEQYF. Read as DNA, the sequence is TGTGCCTGGAGCCTGACAGGCCCTTCCTACGAGCAGTACTTC.